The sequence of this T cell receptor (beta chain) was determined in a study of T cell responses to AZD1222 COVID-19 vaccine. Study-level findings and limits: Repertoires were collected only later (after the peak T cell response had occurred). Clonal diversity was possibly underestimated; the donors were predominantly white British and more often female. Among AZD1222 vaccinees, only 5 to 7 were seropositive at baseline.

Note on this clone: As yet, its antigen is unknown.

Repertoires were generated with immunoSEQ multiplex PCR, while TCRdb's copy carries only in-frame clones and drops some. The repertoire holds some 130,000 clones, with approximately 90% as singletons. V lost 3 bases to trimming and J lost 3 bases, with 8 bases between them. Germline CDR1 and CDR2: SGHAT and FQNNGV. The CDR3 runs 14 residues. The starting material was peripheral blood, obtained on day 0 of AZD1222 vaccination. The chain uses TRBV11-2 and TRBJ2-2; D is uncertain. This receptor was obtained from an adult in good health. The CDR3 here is CASSFVADTGELFF. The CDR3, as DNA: TGTGCCAGCAGCTTTGTAGCAGACACCGGGGAGCTGTTTTTT.